This TCR beta chain originates from a study of T cell clonality in common variable immunodeficiency. Clones were sequenced by immunoSEQ multiplex PCR, and TCRdb holds only the in-frame ones, with some missing. The repertoire shows tens of thousands of clones, none seen only once; the top ten take roughly 6%. Germline-derived CDR1 and CDR2 are GTSNPN and SVGIG (reference sequence). The V end was cut by 0 bases, the J end by 0 bases, with 16 bases between. The CDR3 totals 17 residues. This clone appeared many times. Its antigen is not identified. The CDR3 end lies 3 residues beyond the end of the read and is filled in from the germline J gene. Study-level findings and limits: Common variable immunodeficiency TCR beta sequences reportedly had fewer deletions and N-nucleotide insertions.

The chain recombines TRBV30 with TRBJ2-3; D might be TRBD1 (6 bases). The sequence was obtained from a human donor with common variable immunodeficiency. The sequenced material came from peripheral blood mononuclear cells. The CDR3 region is CAWSVSGTNPSTDTQYF. The CDR3 bases that were read are TGTGCCTGGAGTGTGTCGGGGACAAACCCCAGCACAGATACG.